The clone carrying this T cell receptor (beta chain) was found many times. No antigen is known for it. The data are from a study of T-cell memory formation after mild COVID-19. This CDR3 is built from 15 residues. CDR1 and CDR2 from the germline V gene are PRHDT and FYEKMQ (reference sequence). Trimming removed 5 bases at V and 2 bases at J, with 16 bases between. One entry per CDR3 protein results from TCRdb running MiXCR on the 5' RACE reads. The data show some 150,000 distinct CDR3 sequences, 15% to 20% seen once. Study-wide findings and caveats: The finding that pre-infection memory included some responding clones suggested that cross-reactive memory joined. Mainly CM and EM harbored the contracting CD4+ clones; mainly EMRA harbored the CD8+ ones.

The receptor was derived from an adult woman who had mild COVID-19 (a few samples of this study predate the infection). Cell type and time point are not known. Specimen: PBMCs or a T cell subset sorted from them (not recorded which). This sequence joins TRBV13 and TRBJ2-7; no firm D call. This CDR3 is CASSPTVLPPYEQYF. The CDR3 DNA reads as TGTGCCAGCAGCCCAACGGTTCTCCCGCCCTACGAGCAGTACTTC.